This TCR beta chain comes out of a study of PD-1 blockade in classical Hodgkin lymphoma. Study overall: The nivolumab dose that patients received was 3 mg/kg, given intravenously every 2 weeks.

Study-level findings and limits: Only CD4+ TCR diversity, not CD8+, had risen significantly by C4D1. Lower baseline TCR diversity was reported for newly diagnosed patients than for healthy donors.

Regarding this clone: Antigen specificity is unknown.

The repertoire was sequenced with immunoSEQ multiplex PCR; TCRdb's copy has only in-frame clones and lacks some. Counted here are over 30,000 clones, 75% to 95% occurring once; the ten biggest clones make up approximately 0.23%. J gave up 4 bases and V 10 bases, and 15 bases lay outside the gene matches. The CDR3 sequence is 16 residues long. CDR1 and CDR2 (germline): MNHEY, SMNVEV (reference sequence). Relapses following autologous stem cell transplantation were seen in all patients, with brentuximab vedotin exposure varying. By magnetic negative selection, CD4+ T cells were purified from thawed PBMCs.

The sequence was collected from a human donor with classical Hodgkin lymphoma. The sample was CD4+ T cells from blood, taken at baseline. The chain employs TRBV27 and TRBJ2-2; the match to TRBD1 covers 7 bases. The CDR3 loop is CATKSRGGDSTGELFF. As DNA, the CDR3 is TGTGCCACCAAATCGCGAGGGGGCGATAGCACCGGGGAGCTGTTTTTT.